The 21 T cell receptor beta chains in this list originate from one sample, sequenced in a study of response to subunit inactivated influenza vaccine. TCRdb recomputed calls from the RT-PCR reads with MiXCR, one row per CDR3 protein. Of about 650,000 distinct CDR3 sequences listed, less than 20% were seen once; the top ten hold about 9.9%. This specimen was PBMCs from blood, taken about 12 days after vaccination. These receptors all stem from a man aged 50 to 60 who received an inactivated influenza vaccine.

The rearrangement links TRBV7-2 to TRBJ2-2, with D possibly matching TRBD2 (5 bases). Germline lookup yields CDR1 SGHTA and CDR2 FQGNSA. The CDR3 contains 14 residues. V was trimmed by 1 base and J by 6 bases, leaving 9 bases between them. CDR3 sequence reads: CASSLEWRAGELFF. Written as DNA, the CDR3 is TGTGCCAGCAGCTTAGAGTGGCGGGCCGGGGAGCTGTTTTTT.

The chain combines TRBV6-5 with TRBJ2-2, with D hard to call. Trimming removed 0 bases at V and 6 bases at J, with 17 bases between. Germline-derived CDR1 and CDR2 are MNHEY and SVGAGI. The CDR3 runs to 17 residues. CDR3 amino acids: CASSYSLLTVEAGELFF. The DNA for the CDR3 is TGTGCCAGCAGTTACTCACTCCTTACCGTTGAGGCCGGGGAGCTGTTTTTT.

Details on this clonotype: Germline is not matched at one junction end, which may reflect a read error. This rearrangement joins TRBV7-8 to TRBJ1-1; no clear D. This CDR3 comprises 15 residues. Germline lookup yields CDR1 SGHVS and CDR2 FQNEAQ. CDR3: CTSSPPPWRNTEAFF. Here the CDR3 DNA reads TGTACCAGCAGCCCCCCTCCGTGGCGAAACACTGAAGCTTTCTTT.

The rearrangement links TRBV5-6 to TRBJ2-3; 11 nucleotides match TRBD2. V dropped 4 bases and J dropped 5; count of bases not matched to a gene: 18. This CDR3 is built from 19 residues. Per germline, CDR1 SGHDT and CDR2 YYEEEE. The CDR3, as DNA: TGTGCCAGCAGCACTCATCTAGCGGGAGGTTTTCGGGGCATAGATACGCAGTATTTT. It yields the protein CASSTHLAGGFRGIDTQYF.

The chain carries TRBV12-3 or TRBV12-4 and TRBJ2-5; tentatively, D is TRBD2 (6 bases). Trimming left V 1 base short and J 4 bases short, with 10 bases between. This CDR3 comprises 14 residues. CDR3 sequence reads: CASSLGEARETQYF. CDR3 coding DNA: TGTGCCAGCAGTTTAGGGGAGGCCCGAGAGACCCAGTACTTC.

This clonotype was recorded a few times. The V and J genes are TRBV5-1 and TRBJ2-7; 8 positions agree with TRBD2. This CDR3 has 14 residues. Germline trimming cut 6 bases from V and 0 bases from J; bases unmatched to any gene: 5. CDR1 and CDR2 (germline): SGHRS, YFSETQ. The CDR3 coding sequence is TGCGCCAGCAAGTTAGCGGGGCCCTCCTACGAGCAGTACTTC. This translates into CASKLAGPSYEQYF.

This clonotype was detected many times. V is TRBV29-1 and J is TRBJ2-7; 13 nucleotides line up with TRBD2. The CDR3 extends over 15 amino acids. Germline-derived CDR1 and CDR2 are SQVTM and ANQGSEA. V lost 5 bases, J lost 4 bases, and 8 bases stayed unmatched. The CDR3 bases are TGCAGCGTTTCCCCCGGACTAGCGGGAGTATACGAGCAGTACTTC. It translates to CSVSPGLAGVYEQYF.

This clonotype was seen many times. The rearrangement uses TRBV3-1 and TRBJ2-1; 8 positions agree with TRBD2. CDR1 and CDR2 (germline): LGHDT, YNNKEL (reference sequence). Trimming at V came to 1 base and at J to 8 bases, leaving 10 bases not matched to a gene. The CDR3 covers 16 residues. This chain's CDR3 is CASSQVVGTSVHEQFF. In DNA, the CDR3 is TGTGCCAGCAGCCAAGTCGTCGGGACTAGTGTTCATGAGCAGTTCTTC.

This clonotype showed up just a few times. The chain links TRBV29-1 to TRBJ1-1, with TRBD1 matching 10 bases. The germline V gene encodes CDR1 SQVTM and CDR2 ANQGSEA. V lost 7 bases, J lost 2 bases, and 1 base stayed unmatched. The CDR3 extends over 12 amino acids. The CDR3 sequence is CSGDRGNTEAFF. CDR3 nucleotides: TGCAGCGGGGACAGGGGAAACACTGAAGCTTTCTTT. Full variable domain (outside the CDR3, taken from reference TRBV29-1 and TRBJ1-1): SAVISQKPSRDICQRGTSLTIQCQVDSQVTMMFWYRQQPGQSLTLIATANQGSEATYESGFVIDKFPISRPNLTFSTLTVSNMSPEDSSIYLCSGDRGNTEAFFGQGTRLTVV.

This clonotype was recorded a few times. V gene TRBV27 combines with J gene TRBJ1-1, with D hard to call. Germline lookup yields CDR1 MNHEY and CDR2 SMNVEV (reference sequence). Deletions cut 5 bases from V and 3 bases from J, with 10 bases between. There are 13 residues in the CDR3. CDR3 region: CASSTQHYTEAFF. Written as DNA, the CDR3 is TGTGCCAGCAGTACCCAACACTACACTGAAGCTTTCTTT.

This clonotype was recorded many times. The chain uses TRBV12-3 or TRBV12-4 and TRBJ2-7, with D perhaps matching TRBD1 (5 bases). The CDR3 totals 13 residues. The ends were cut back, 3 bases at V and 3 bases at J, with 9 bases in the middle. CDR3 sequence (DNA): TGTGCCAGCAGTTTTCGCCAGGGCTACGAGCAGTACTTC. Amino acid sequence: CASSFRQGYEQYF.

This rearrangement joins TRBV4-3 to TRBJ2-5, with TRBD1 identical over 8 bases. Per germline, CDR1 LGHNA and CDR2 YSLEER. Trimming cost V 0 bases and J 4 bases; bases outside gene matches: 4. The CDR3 covers 15 residues. CDR3 sequence (DNA): TGCGCCAGCAGCCAAGACAGGGGGCAGAGAGAGACCCAGTACTTC. This translates into CASSQDRGQRETQYF.

The chain joins TRBV30 to TRBJ2-5; no clear D. CDR3 length: 14 residues. V gave up 3 bases and J gave up 5 bases, with 16 bases separating them. Germline CDR1 reads GTSNPN; CDR2 reads SVGIG (reference sequence). CDR3 loop: CAWSLRNSGETQYF. As DNA, the CDR3 is TGTGCCTGGAGCCTTAGAAACTCCGGTGAGACCCAGTACTTC.

This clonotype came up a few times. The CDR3 reads CASSSPGLALTDTQYF. In nucleotides, the CDR3 is TGTGCCAGCAGCTCACCGGGACTAGCTTTGACAGATACGCAGTATTTT. V usage is TRBV5-8 and J usage is TRBJ2-3; TRBD2 matches 9 bases. With V trimmed by 3 bases and J by 3 bases, 8 bases remained unmatched. Per germline, CDR1 SGHTS and CDR2 YDEGEE. The CDR3 covers 16 residues. The full variable domain, with the rest looked up from reference TRBV5-8 and TRBJ2-3, is EAGVTQSPTHLIKTRGQQATLRCSPISGHTSVYWYQQALGLGLQFLLWYDEGEERNRGNFPPRFSGRQFPNYSSELNVNALELEDSALYLCASSSPGLALTDTQYFGPGTRLTVL.

In its sample, this clonotype was seen many times. The chain combines TRBV7-8 with TRBJ2-3, with D possibly TRBD1 on 5 matching bases. Looked up from germline, CDR1 is SGHVS and CDR2 is FQNEAQ. The length of the CDR3 is 14 residues. V shed 1 base and J shed 4 bases, with 9 bases lying between them. CDR3 sequence: CASSLGGESDTQYF. Here the CDR3 DNA reads TGTGCCAGCAGCTTAGGGGGCGAATCAGATACGCAGTATTTT.

This clonotype occurred many times. The V gene is TRBV25-1, the J gene TRBJ2-1, with TRBD2 identical over 9 bases. This CDR3 spans 14 amino acids. Looked up from germline, CDR1 is MGHDK and CDR2 is SYGVNS. V was pared by 8 bases and J by 3 bases, with 5 bases of the junction left unmatched. The CDR3 coding sequence is TGTGCCAGCGGAGCGGGAGGACTCTACAATGAGCAGTTCTTC. This codes for CASGAGGLYNEQFF. Full variable domain (rest looked up from reference TRBV25-1 and TRBJ2-1): EADIYQTPRYLVIGTGKKITLECSQTMGHDKMYWYQQDPGMELHLIHYSYGVNSTEKGDLSSESTVSRIRTEHFPLTLESARPSHTSQYLCASGAGGLYNEQFFGPGTRLTVL.

This clonotype was seen more than once but under ten times. In DNA form, the CDR3 reads TGTGCCAGCAGTTACTCCATGGGCAGGGCCGAGACCCAGTACTTC. The encoded protein is CASSYSMGRAETQYF. The chain joins TRBV6-5 to TRBJ2-5, with D perhaps matching TRBD1 (5 bases). Germline loops: CDR1 MNHEY, CDR2 SVGAGI. The CDR3 spans 15 residues. Trimming pared 0 bases from V and 5 bases from J, leaving 13 bases between.

The V and J genes are TRBV12-3 or TRBV12-4 and TRBJ1-6; perhaps TRBD1 as D (5 bases). V lost 5 bases and J lost 11, with 13 bases in between. This CDR3 comprises 13 residues. Here the CDR3 reads CASSQQVFAPLHF. CDR3 sequence (DNA): TGTGCCAGCAGTCAACAGGTTTTTGCACCCCTCCACTTT.

This clonotype was counted between two and nine times. The rearrangement uses TRBV3-1 and TRBJ1-1; D ambiguous. The V gene's germline CDR1 is LGHDT and CDR2 YNNKEL (reference sequence). Trimming removed 2 bases at V and 2 bases at J, with 12 bases between. The CDR3 contains 15 residues. This CDR3 reads CASSQPGWLNTEAFF. In DNA form, the CDR3 reads TGTGCCAGCAGCCAACCGGGTTGGCTTAACACTGAAGCTTTCTTT. Filled out from reference TRBV3-1 and TRBJ1-1, the complete variable domain reads DTAVSQTPKYLVTQMGNDKSIKCEQNLGHDTMYWYKQDSKKFLKIMFSYNNKELIINETVPNRFSPKSPDKAHLNLHINSLELGDSAVYFCASSQPGWLNTEAFFGQGTRLTVV.

The chain joins TRBV6-1 to TRBJ2-7; 7 nucleotides agree with TRBD1. This CDR3 has 15 residues. J gave up 3 bases and V 6 bases, and 11 bases lay outside the gene matches. CDR1 and CDR2 from the germline V gene are MNHNS and SASEGT. The DNA of the CDR3 is TGTGCCAGCAGACCCGGACAGGAGGCCAACTACGAGCAGTACTTC. Translated, it gives CASRPGQEANYEQYF.

This chain's CDR3 is CASSLSGGTPSEQYF. For the CDR3, the DNA is TGTGCCAGCAGCTTGTCCGGCGGGACACCCTCCGAGCAGTACTTC. V usage is TRBV5-5 and J usage is TRBJ2-7; D could derive from TRBD1 or TRBD2 (6 bases each). V was cut by 1 base and J by 6 bases, with 17 bases left in between. The CDR3 has 15 amino acids. Per germline, CDR1 SGHKS and CDR2 YYEKEE (reference sequence).